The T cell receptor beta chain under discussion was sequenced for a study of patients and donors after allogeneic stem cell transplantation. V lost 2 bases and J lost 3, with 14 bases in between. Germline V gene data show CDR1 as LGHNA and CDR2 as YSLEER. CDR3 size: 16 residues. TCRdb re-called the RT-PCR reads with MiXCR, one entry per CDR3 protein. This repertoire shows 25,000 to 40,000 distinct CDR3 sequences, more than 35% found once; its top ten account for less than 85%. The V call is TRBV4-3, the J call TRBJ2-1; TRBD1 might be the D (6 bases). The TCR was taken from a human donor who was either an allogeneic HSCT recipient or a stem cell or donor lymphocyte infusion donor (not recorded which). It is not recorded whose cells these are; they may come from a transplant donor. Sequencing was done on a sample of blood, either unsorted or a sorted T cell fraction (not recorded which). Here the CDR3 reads CASSQHTGSGYNEQFF. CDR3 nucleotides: TGCGCCAGCAGCCAACACACAGGGTCCGGCTACAATGAGCAGTTCTTC.